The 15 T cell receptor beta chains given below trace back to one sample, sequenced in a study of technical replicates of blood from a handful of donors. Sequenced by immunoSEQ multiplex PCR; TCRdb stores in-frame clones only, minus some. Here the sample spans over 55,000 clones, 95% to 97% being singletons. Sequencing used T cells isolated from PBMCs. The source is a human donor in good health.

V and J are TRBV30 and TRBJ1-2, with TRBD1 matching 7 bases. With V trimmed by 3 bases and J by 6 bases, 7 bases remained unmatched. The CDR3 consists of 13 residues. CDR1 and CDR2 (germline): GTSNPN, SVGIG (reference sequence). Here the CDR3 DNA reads TGTGCCTGGAGAAGACAGGGTAGGAATGGCTACACCTTC. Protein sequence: CAWRRQGRNGYTF.

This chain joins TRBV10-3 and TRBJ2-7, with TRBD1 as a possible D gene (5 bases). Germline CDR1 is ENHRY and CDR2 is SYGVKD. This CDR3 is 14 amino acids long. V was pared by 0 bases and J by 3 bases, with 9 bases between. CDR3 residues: CAISESGRDYEQYF. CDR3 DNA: TGTGCCATCAGTGAGTCGGGCAGGGACTACGAGCAGTACTTC.

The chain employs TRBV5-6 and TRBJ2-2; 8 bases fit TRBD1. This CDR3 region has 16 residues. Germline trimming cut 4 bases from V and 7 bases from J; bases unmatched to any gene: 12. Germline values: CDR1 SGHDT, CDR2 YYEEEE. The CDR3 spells CASSREPTGGHGELFF. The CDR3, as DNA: TGTGCCAGCAGCCGAGAACCAACAGGGGGTCACGGGGAGCTGTTTTTT.

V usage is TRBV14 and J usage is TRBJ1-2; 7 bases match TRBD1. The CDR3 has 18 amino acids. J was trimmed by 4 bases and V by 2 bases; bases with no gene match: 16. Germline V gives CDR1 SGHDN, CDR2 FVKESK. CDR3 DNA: TGTGCCAGCAGCCAACTTACACTGAGGACAGGACCCTCCTATGGCTACACCTTC. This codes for CASSQLTLRTGPSYGYTF.

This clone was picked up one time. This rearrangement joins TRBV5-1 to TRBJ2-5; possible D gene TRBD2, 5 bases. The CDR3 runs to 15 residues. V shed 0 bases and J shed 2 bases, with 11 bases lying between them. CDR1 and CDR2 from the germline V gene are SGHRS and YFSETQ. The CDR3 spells CASSLGGSGQETQYF. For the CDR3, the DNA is TGCGCCAGCAGCTTGGGCGGGTCGGGGCAAGAGACCCAGTACTTC.

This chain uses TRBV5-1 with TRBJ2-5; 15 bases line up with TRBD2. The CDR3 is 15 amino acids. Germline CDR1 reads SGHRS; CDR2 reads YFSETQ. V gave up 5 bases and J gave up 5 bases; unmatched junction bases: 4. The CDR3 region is CASRGLAGGVETQYF. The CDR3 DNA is TGCGCCAGCAGGGGACTAGCGGGGGGAGTCGAGACCCAGTACTTC.

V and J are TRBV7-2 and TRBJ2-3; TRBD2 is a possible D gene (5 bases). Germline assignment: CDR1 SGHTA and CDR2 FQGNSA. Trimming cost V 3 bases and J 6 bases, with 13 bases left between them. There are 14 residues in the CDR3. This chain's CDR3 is CASSFGGRSDTQYF. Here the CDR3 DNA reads TGTGCCAGCAGCTTTGGAGGACGGTCTGATACGCAGTATTTT.

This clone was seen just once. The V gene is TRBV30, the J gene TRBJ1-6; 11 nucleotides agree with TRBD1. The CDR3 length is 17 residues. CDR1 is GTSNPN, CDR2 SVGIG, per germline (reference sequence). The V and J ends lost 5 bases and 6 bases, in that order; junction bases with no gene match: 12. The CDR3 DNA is TGTGCCTGGGGACAGGGGGCGATACGTCCTAGTAATTCACCCCTCCACTTT. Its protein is CAWGQGAIRPSNSPLHF.

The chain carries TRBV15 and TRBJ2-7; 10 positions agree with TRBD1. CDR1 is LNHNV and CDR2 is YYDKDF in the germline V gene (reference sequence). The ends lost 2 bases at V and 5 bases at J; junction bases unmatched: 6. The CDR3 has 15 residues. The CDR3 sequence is CATSRTGQGLDEQYF. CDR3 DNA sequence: TGTGCCACCAGCAGAACGGGACAGGGGCTGGACGAGCAGTACTTC. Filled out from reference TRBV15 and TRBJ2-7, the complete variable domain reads DAMVIQNPRYQVTQFGKPVTLSCSQTLNHNVMYWYQQKSSQAPKLLFHYYDKDFNNEADTPDNFQSRRPNTSFCFLDIRSPGLGDTAMYLCATSRTGQGLDEQYFGPGTRLTVT.

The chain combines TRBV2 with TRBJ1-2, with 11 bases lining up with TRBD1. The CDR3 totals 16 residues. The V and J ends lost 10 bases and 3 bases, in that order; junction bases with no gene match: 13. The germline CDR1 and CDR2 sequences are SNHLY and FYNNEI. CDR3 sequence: CAISGTGGIRDYGYTF. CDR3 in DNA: TGTGCCATTTCCGGGACAGGGGGGATTCGGGACTATGGCTACACCTTC.

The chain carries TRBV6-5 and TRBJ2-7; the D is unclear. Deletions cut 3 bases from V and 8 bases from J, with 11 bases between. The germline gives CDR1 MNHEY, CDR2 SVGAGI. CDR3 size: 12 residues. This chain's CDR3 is CASSYSLEKQYF. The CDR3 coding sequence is TGTGCCAGCAGTTATTCGCTAGAAAAGCAGTACTTC.

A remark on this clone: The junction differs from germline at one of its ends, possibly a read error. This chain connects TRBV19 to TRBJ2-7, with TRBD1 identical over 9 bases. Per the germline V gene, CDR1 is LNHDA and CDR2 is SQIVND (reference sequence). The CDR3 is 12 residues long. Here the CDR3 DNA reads TGTGCCAGTAGTATCCCCGGGACAGGGCCAACCTTC. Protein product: CASSIPGTGPTF. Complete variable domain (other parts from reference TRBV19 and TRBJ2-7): DGGITQSPKYLFRKEGQNVTLSCEQNLNHDAMYWYRQDPGQGLRLIYYSQIVNDFQKGDIAEGYSVSREKKESFPLTVTSAQKNPTAFYLCASSIPGTGPTFGPGTRLTVT.

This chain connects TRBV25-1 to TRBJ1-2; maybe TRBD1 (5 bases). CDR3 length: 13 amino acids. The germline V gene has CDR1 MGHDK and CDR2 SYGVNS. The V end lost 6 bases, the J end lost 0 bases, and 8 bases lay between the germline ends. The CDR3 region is CASRTDSNYGYTF. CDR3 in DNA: TGTGCCAGCAGGACAGACTCTAACTATGGCTACACCTTC.

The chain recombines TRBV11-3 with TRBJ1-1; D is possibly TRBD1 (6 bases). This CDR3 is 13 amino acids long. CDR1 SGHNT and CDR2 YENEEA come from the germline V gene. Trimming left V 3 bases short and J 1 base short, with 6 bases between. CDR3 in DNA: TGTGCCAGCAGCTTGGACAGGAACACTGAAGCTTTCTTT. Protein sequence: CASSLDRNTEAFF. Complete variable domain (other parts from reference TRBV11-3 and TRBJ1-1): EAGVVQSPRYKIIEKKQPVAFWCNPISGHNTLYWYLQNLGQGPELLIRYENEEAVDDSQLPKDRFSAERLKGVDSTLKIQPAELGDSAVYLCASSLDRNTEAFFGQGTRLTVV.

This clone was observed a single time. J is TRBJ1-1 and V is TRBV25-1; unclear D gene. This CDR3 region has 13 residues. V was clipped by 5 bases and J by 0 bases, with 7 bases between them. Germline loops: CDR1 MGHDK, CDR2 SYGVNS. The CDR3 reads CASSTVMNTEAFF. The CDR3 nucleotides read TGTGCCAGCAGTACTGTGATGAACACTGAAGCTTTCTTT.